These T cell receptor beta chains were read from a single sample in a study of blood T cell repertoires in COVID-19. Clones were read by immunoSEQ multiplex PCR, and TCRdb kept only the in-frame ones, dropping some. Here the sample spans about 430,000 clones, 70% to 90% being singletons. The sequenced material came from PBMCs or T cells enriched from blood (not recorded which). The receptor source for this set is a woman between 18 and 29 years old who had been exposed to COVID-19. Both conserved end residues are part of each CDR3. D genes are given only for firm matches. For some rows the clone size is stated as once, few or many, or as a class when expanded; others skip it.

cdr3_length j_call v_call clone_size d_call cdr3_nt cdr3_aa
13 TRBJ2-7 TRBV29-1 NA TRBD1 TGCAGCGTTGAAGATGGACAGGGGTACGAGCAGTACTTC CSVEDGQGYEQYF
15 TRBJ2-7 TRBV4-1 NA TRBD2 TGCGCCAGCAGCCAAGATCCGGGACTAGCCTGGGAGCAGTACTTC CASSQDPGLAWEQYF
16 TRBJ1-5 TRBV4-1 NA NA TGCGCCAGCAGCCAAGATCTGAGAGGTGGCAATCAGCCCCAGCATTTT CASSQDLRGGNQPQHF
14 TRBJ2-1 TRBV2 NA NA TGTGCCAGCAGAAAGAGGAGCTCCTACAATGAGCAGTTCTTC CASRKRSSYNEQFF
13 TRBJ1-3 TRBV7-8 NA NA TGTGCCAGCAGCTTTTTCTTAGGAAACACCATATATTTT CASSFFLGNTIYF
15 TRBJ1-1 TRBV5-1 NA NA TGCGCCAGCAGCTTGGATGGGGCTCGGGTCACTGAAGCTTTCTTT CASSLDGARVTEAFF
13 TRBJ2-5 TRBV7-3 NA NA TGTGCCAGCAGCTTACCGGGGGTTGAGACCCAGTACTTC CASSLPGVETQYF
15 TRBJ1-6 TRBV27 NA TRBD1 TGTGCCAGCAGTTTAAGGGGGCTGTCGAATTCACCCCTCCACTTT CASSLRGLSNSPLHF
14 TRBJ2-3 TRBV5-6 once NA TGTGCCAGCAGCTTGGACAGGGAGACAGATACGCAGTATTTT CASSLDRETDTQYF
16 TRBJ2-1 TRBV19 NA TRBD1 TGTGCCAGTAGTCACATTCCAGCAGGGGGTTCAAATGAGCAGTTCTTC CASSHIPAGGSNEQFF
14 TRBJ2-5 TRBV29-1 NA NA TGCAGCGTCCGAGGAGGGCCTACACAAGAGACCCAGTACTTC CSVRGGPTQETQYF
14 TRBJ1-5 TRBV27 NA TRBD1 TGTGCCAGCAGACAGACAGGGGGAAATCAGCCCCAGCATTTT CASRQTGGNQPQHF
16 TRBJ2-1 TRBV4-2 NA TRBD2 TGTGCCAGCAGCCATGTTCTAGCGGGCGACTACAATGAGCAGTTCTTC CASSHVLAGDYNEQFF
15 TRBJ1-1 TRBV6-2/TRBV6-3 NA NA TGTGCCAGCAGTTACTCCTTAGGGGTGAACACTGAAGCTTTCTTT CASSYSLGVNTEAFF
16 TRBJ2-6 TRBV27 NA TRBD1 TGTGCCAGCAGTGCACCCGGGACAGGGGGGGCCAACGTCCTGACTTTC CASSAPGTGGANVLTF
15 TRBJ2-5 TRBV15 NA NA TGTGCCACCAGCAGAGATTCAGGGGCCCCCAAGACCCAGTACTTC CATSRDSGAPKTQYF
15 TRBJ2-7 TRBV7-2 NA TRBD1 TGTGCCAGCAGCTCGGGACAGGGGAAACCCTACGAGCAGTACTTC CASSSGQGKPYEQYF
15 TRBJ2-7 TRBV13 NA NA TGTGCCAGCAGCCTGGGGGCCAGGGGAACCACCGAGCAGTACTTC CASSLGARGTTEQYF
14 TRBJ1-5 TRBV16 NA TRBD1 TGTGCCAGCAGCATACAGGGGAGCAATCAGCCCCAGCATTTT CASSIQGSNQPQHF
15 TRBJ1-2 TRBV5-4 NA NA TGTGCCAGCAGCTTGGGAGACAGGAACCTTTATGGCTACACCTTC CASSLGDRNLYGYTF
14 TRBJ1-5 TRBV20-1 NA NA TGCAGTGCAAGTTCTACAGGGTCGGGTCAGCCCCAGCATTTT CSASSTGSGQPQHF
16 TRBJ1-1 TRBV7-2 NA NA TGTGCCAGCAGCCATTTACAGCCGGGGCGGGGCACTGAAGCTTTCTTT CASSHLQPGRGTEAFF
12 TRBJ1-2 TRBV3-1/TRBV3-2 NA NA TGTGCCAGCAGCCCCTGCTGGAGCCTCGACACCTTC CASSPCWSLDTF
13 TRBJ1-2 TRBV5-5 NA TRBD1 TGTGCCAGTGCCTTCCGGGACAGCTATGGCTACACCTTC CASAFRDSYGYTF
13 TRBJ1-1 TRBV6-5 NA NA TGTGCCAGCAGGGGTCAAGACGGGGTAGAAGCTTTCTTT CASRGQDGVEAFF
16 TRBJ2-1 TRBV10-1 NA TRBD2 TGCGCCAGCAGTTCCGGGACTATAAGCCTTCCTGGTGAGCAGTTCTTC CASSSGTISLPGEQFF
16 TRBJ1-2 TRBV11-3 NA TRBD1 TGTGCCAGCAGCTCCCGGGACAGTTTTACTAACTATGGCTACACCTTC CASSSRDSFTNYGYTF
14 TRBJ1-5 TRBV30 NA TRBD1 TGTGCCTGGGGACAGGGGACGGGCAATCAGCCCCAGCATTTT CAWGQGTGNQPQHF
14 TRBJ1-1 TRBV7-9 NA NA TGTGCCAGCAGCGTGACACCGCTGAACACTGAAGCTTTCTTT CASSVTPLNTEAFF
19 TRBJ1-5 TRBV4-1 few NA TGCGCCAGCAGCCAAGATCACGTATCCAGGGTAGTACGCAATCAGCCCCAGCATTTT CASSQDHVSRVVRNQPQHF
12 TRBJ1-4 TRBV5-1 NA NA TGCGCCAGCAGCTTGGACAGCCAAAAACTGTTTTTT CASSLDSQKLFF